A selection of T cell receptor beta chains follows, all from one sample in a study of post-analysis software for immune sequencing data. TCRdb reanalysed the PCR reads using MiXCR and keeps one entry per CDR3 protein. The sample has approximately 660,000 distinct CDR3 sequences, 59% seen once. Sample: blood. The receptors were gathered from a girl aged 2-15 years with multiple sclerosis. Each CDR3 is given with its conserved first and last residue. The order of the fields is clone size, D gene, J gene, V gene, CDR3 DNA, CDR3 protein. The D gene is left open where the match is weak. Size is stated for part of the rows, as once, few or many counts, or as a class when the clone is expanded.

clone_size: .; d_call: .; j_call: TRBJ1-1; v_call: TRBV29-1; cdr3_nt: TGCAGCGCCGGTTTCGTCAGGGCCCGAGAAGCTTTCTTT; cdr3_aa: CSAGFVRAREAFF
clone_size: .; d_call: .; j_call: TRBJ2-5; v_call: TRBV7-9; cdr3_nt: TGTGCCAGCAGCTATCCCGGGACCACCGGCGAGACCCAGTACTTC; cdr3_aa: CASSYPGTTGETQYF
clone_size: .; d_call: TRBD1; j_call: TRBJ2-1; v_call: TRBV10-3; cdr3_nt: TGTGCCATCAGTGCGTTGATGGGACAGGGGGATGAGCAGTTCTTC; cdr3_aa: CAISALMGQGDEQFF
clone_size: .; d_call: .; j_call: TRBJ1-1; v_call: TRBV6-6; cdr3_nt: TGTGCCAGCGGGCCTACAGAGAACACTGAAGCTTTCTTT; cdr3_aa: CASGPTENTEAFF
clone_size: .; d_call: TRBD2; j_call: TRBJ2-3; v_call: TRBV7-3; cdr3_nt: TGTGCCAGCAGCTTAGTGCCTAGCGGGAATGCAGATACGCAGTATTTT; cdr3_aa: CASSLVPSGNADTQYF
clone_size: .; d_call: .; j_call: TRBJ1-2; v_call: TRBV27; cdr3_nt: TGTGCCAGCGGCGGGGGCCTTAACTGTGGCTACACCTTC; cdr3_aa: CASGGGLNCGYTF
clone_size: .; d_call: .; j_call: TRBJ2-5; v_call: TRBV11-2; cdr3_nt: TGTGCCAGCAGCCGAAGACTCTTATCCCAAGAGACCCAGTACTTC; cdr3_aa: CASSRRLLSQETQYF
clone_size: few; d_call: TRBD1; j_call: TRBJ2-4; v_call: TRBV20-1; cdr3_nt: TGCAGTGCTCTACCTCAGGGGGTAGCCAAAAACATTCAGTACTTC; cdr3_aa: CSALPQGVAKNIQYF
clone_size: once; d_call: TRBD2; j_call: TRBJ2-3; v_call: TRBV11-2; cdr3_nt: TGTGCCAGCGTCTCTAACTCCGGGGGGAGCCCAGACACGCAGTATTTT; cdr3_aa: CASVSNSGGSPDTQYF
clone_size: .; d_call: .; j_call: TRBJ2-7; v_call: TRBV6-5; cdr3_nt: TGTGCCAGCACAACCTCGGCCTGGTACCGCTCCGAGCAGTACTTC; cdr3_aa: CASTTSAWYRSEQYF
clone_size: .; d_call: TRBD2; j_call: TRBJ2-1; v_call: TRBV29-1; cdr3_nt: TGCAGCGCCGCTAGCGGGGCCTACAATGAGCAGTTCTTC; cdr3_aa: CSAASGAYNEQFF
clone_size: .; d_call: .; j_call: TRBJ1-1; v_call: TRBV30; cdr3_nt: TGTGCCTGGAGTGCTGGTAAGGCCTTGAGAACTGAAGCTTTCTTT; cdr3_aa: CAWSAGKALRTEAFF
clone_size: once; d_call: .; j_call: TRBJ1-5; v_call: TRBV20-1; cdr3_nt: TGCAGTGCTAGTATCCGGAGGAATAGCAATCAGCCCCAGCATTTT; cdr3_aa: CSASIRRNSNQPQHF
clone_size: .; d_call: .; j_call: TRBJ2-1; v_call: TRBV11-2; cdr3_nt: TGTGCCAGCAGCTTGGGGGACCGAGGCAGCGATGAGCAGTTCTTC; cdr3_aa: CASSLGDRGSDEQFF
clone_size: .; d_call: TRBD2; j_call: TRBJ2-3; v_call: TRBV7-2; cdr3_nt: TGTGCCAGCAGCTTGGCCGGGACTAGCGGGGTGGTAGATACGCAGTATTTT; cdr3_aa: CASSLAGTSGVVDTQYF
clone_size: few; d_call: .; j_call: TRBJ2-7; v_call: TRBV6-1; cdr3_nt: TGTGCCAGCAGTGAAAGGGGGTACGAGCAGTACTTC; cdr3_aa: CASSERGYEQYF
clone_size: few; d_call: TRBD1; j_call: TRBJ2-7; v_call: TRBV7-6; cdr3_nt: TGTGCCAGCAGCCCCGGACCGCAGGGGGCGCGGAGGTCCTACGAGCAGTACTTC; cdr3_aa: CASSPGPQGARRSYEQYF
clone_size: once; d_call: .; j_call: TRBJ1-2; v_call: TRBV12-3/TRBV12-4; cdr3_nt: TGTGCCAGCAGTCATTTAACAGGACCCATCGCTGACTATGGCTACACCTTC; cdr3_aa: CASSHLTGPIADYGYTF
clone_size: .; d_call: .; j_call: TRBJ2-5; v_call: TRBV6-5; cdr3_nt: TGTGCCAGCAGCCCCTACCCGGGGAGCCCACAAGAGACCCAGTACTTC; cdr3_aa: CASSPYPGSPQETQYF
clone_size: .; d_call: .; j_call: TRBJ2-6; v_call: TRBV11-2; cdr3_nt: TGTGCCAGTAGACGGATCTCTGGGGCCAACGTCCTGACTTTC; cdr3_aa: CASRRISGANVLTF
clone_size: .; d_call: TRBD1; j_call: TRBJ2-7; v_call: TRBV6-5; cdr3_nt: TGTGCCAGCAGTTACGACAGGGGAAGGTACGAGCAGTACTTC; cdr3_aa: CASSYDRGRYEQYF
clone_size: .; d_call: .; j_call: TRBJ2-3; v_call: TRBV11-3; cdr3_nt: TGTGCCAGCAGCTCCCCAGTTGCGCAGGATACGCAGTATTTT; cdr3_aa: CASSSPVAQDTQYF
clone_size: .; d_call: TRBD1; j_call: TRBJ2-5; v_call: TRBV4-1; cdr3_nt: TGCGCCAGCAGCCAAGAATTGAGGGGGCGGGAGACCCAGTACTTC; cdr3_aa: CASSQELRGRETQYF
clone_size: .; d_call: .; j_call: TRBJ2-5; v_call: TRBV6-2/TRBV6-3; cdr3_nt: TGTGCCAGCACGCCCTGGACAGCTAAAGAGACCCAGTACTTC; cdr3_aa: CASTPWTAKETQYF
clone_size: few; d_call: .; j_call: TRBJ2-6; v_call: TRBV29-1; cdr3_nt: TGCAGCGTTTATGGGCCCGGGGCCAACGTCCTGACTTTC; cdr3_aa: CSVYGPGANVLTF